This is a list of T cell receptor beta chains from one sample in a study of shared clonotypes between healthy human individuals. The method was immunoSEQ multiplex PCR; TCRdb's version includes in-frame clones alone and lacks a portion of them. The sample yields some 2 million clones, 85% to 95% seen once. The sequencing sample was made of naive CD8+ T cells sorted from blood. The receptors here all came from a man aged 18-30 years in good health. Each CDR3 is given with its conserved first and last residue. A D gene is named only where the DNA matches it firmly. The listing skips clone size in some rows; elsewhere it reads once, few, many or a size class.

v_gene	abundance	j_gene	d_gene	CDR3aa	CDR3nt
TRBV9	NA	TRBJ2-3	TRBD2	CASNTGSGDTQYF	TGTGCCAGCAATACGGGTAGCGGGGATACGCAGTATTTT
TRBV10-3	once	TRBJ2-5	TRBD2	CATGTSGGQETQYF	TGTGCCACGGGGACTAGCGGGGGTCAAGAGACCCAGTACTTC
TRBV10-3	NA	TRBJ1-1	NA	CAISEVGMNTEAFF	TGTGCCATCAGTGAAGTAGGTATGAACACTGAAGCTTTCTTT
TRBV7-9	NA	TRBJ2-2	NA	CASSSPASGGELFF	TGTGCCAGCAGCTCACCGGCCAGTGGCGGGGAGCTGTTTTTT
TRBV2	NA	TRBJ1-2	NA	CASSDRLLYGYTF	TGTGCCAGCAGTGATAGGCTCCTATATGGCTACACCTTC
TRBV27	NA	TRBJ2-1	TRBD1	CASSRDRAVTEGQFF	TGTGCCAGCAGTCGCGACAGGGCGGTTACTGAGGGTCAGTTCTTC
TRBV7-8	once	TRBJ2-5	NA	CASSVALAGGPYQETQYF	TGTGCCAGCAGCGTAGCCCTAGCAGGCGGACCTTACCAAGAGACCCAGTACTTC
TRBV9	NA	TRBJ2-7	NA	CASSVGGGTEQYF	TGTGCCAGCAGCGTAGGTGGCGGGACCGAGCAGTACTTC
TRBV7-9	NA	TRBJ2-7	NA	CASSFGEYEQYF	TGTGCCAGCAGCTTTGGGGAATACGAGCAGTACTTC
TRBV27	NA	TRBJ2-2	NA	CASSLAGTTGELFF	TGTGCCAGCAGTTTAGCAGGGACCACCGGGGAGCTGTTTTTT
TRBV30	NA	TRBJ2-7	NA	CAWSTGTVSYEQYF	TGTGCCTGGAGTACTGGGACCGTATCCTACGAGCAGTACTTC
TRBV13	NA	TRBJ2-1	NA	CASSLVADNEQFF	TGTGCCAGCAGCTTAGTGGCTGACAATGAGCAGTTCTTC
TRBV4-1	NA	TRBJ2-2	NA	CASSQISGELFF	TGCGCCAGCAGCCAAATCTCCGGGGAGCTGTTTTTT
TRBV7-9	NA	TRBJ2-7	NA	CASSSLDSYEQYF	TGTGCCAGCAGCTCTTTAGACAGCTACGAGCAGTACTTC
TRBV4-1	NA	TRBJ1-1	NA	CASSGPSTEAFF	TGCGCCAGCAGCGGCCCCTCCACTGAAGCTTTCTTT
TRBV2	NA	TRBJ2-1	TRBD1	CATNNGQGIYNEQFF	TGTGCCACGAACAACGGACAGGGGATCTACAATGAGCAGTTCTTC
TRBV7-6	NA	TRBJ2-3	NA	CASSPYPDYTDTQYF	TGTGCCAGCAGCCCTTACCCAGACTACACAGATACGCAGTATTTT
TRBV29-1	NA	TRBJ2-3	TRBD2	CSVVTSTEWDTQYF	TGCAGCGTCGTGACTAGCACGGAATGGGATACGCAGTATTTT
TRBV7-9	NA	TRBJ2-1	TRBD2	CASSSLAGPYNEQFF	TGTGCCAGCAGCTCCCTAGCGGGCCCCTACAATGAGCAGTTCTTC
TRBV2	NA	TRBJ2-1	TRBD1	CASMRDSSYNEQFF	TGTGCCAGCATGAGGGACAGCTCCTACAATGAGCAGTTCTTC
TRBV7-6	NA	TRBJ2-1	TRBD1	CASSLRQGYNEQFF	TGTGCCAGCAGCTTAAGACAGGGCTACAATGAGCAGTTCTTC
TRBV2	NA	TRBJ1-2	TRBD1	CASSEEEVLTDRASGYTF	TGTGCCAGCAGTGAAGAGGAAGTTCTGACGGACAGGGCATCTGGCTACACCTTC
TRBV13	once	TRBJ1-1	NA	CASSLGPGGGSTEAFF	TGTGCCAGCAGCTTAGGGCCCGGGGGAGGGAGCACTGAAGCTTTCTTT
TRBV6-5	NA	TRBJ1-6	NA	CASSPGTSPLHF	TGTGCCAGCTCCCCAGGGACCTCACCCCTCCACTTT
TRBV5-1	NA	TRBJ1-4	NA	CASSSGGTNEKLFF	TGCGCCAGCAGCTCCGGTGGAACTAATGAAAAACTGTTTTTT
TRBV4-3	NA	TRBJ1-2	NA	CASSQALQNDRGYGYTF	TGCGCCAGCAGCCAAGCGCTCCAAAACGACCGGGGGTATGGCTACACCTTC
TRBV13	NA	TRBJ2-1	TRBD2	CASSLPGLAGGWGEQFF	TGTGCCAGCAGCCTACCCGGACTAGCGGGAGGGTGGGGGGAGCAGTTCTTC
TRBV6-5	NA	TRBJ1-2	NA	CASSYSGLASGYTF	TGTGCCAGCAGTTACTCGGGACTGGCGTCAGGCTACACCTTC
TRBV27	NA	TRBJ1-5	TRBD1	CASSPFPDRGNQPQHF	TGTGCCAGCAGCCCTTTCCCGGACAGGGGAAATCAGCCCCAGCATTTT
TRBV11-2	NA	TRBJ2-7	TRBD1	CASSLDPGGPYEQYF	TGTGCCAGCAGCTTAGACCCAGGGGGACCCTACGAGCAGTACTTC
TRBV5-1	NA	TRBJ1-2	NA	CASTAAGEGYTF	TGCGCCAGCACCGCAGCCGGGGAGGGCTACACCTTC
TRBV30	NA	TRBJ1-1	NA	CAWSPVGAEAFF	TGTGCCTGGAGTCCCGTAGGAGCTGAAGCTTTCTTT
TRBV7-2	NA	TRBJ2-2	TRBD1	CASSHRGAGELFF	TGTGCCAGCAGCCACAGGGGGGCCGGGGAGCTGTTTTTT
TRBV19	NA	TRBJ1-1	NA	CASSIAQGEAFF	TGTGCCAGTAGTATAGCCCAGGGTGAAGCTTTCTTT
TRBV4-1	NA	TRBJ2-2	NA	CASSPAVGGSGELFF	TGCGCCAGCAGCCCAGCCGTTGGGGGGTCCGGGGAGCTGTTTTTT
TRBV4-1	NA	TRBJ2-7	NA	CASSQADKVGYEQYF	TGCGCCAGCAGCCAAGCTGACAAGGTTGGCTACGAGCAGTACTTC
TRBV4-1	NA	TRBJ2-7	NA	CASSQDPYEQYF	TGCGCCAGCAGCCAAGATCCTTACGAGCAGTACTTC
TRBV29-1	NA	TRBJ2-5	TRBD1	CSASGQPQETQYF	TGCAGCGCCTCGGGACAGCCACAAGAGACCCAGTACTTC
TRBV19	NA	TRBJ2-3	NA	CASSSLGAETDTQYF	TGTGCCAGTAGTAGTTTGGGGGCGGAAACAGATACGCAGTATTTT
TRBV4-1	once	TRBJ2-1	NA	CASSPFLYNEQFF	TGCGCCAGCAGCCCCTTTCTCTACAATGAGCAGTTCTTC
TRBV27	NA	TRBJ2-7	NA	CASSLISGYEQYF	TGTGCCAGCAGTTTGATTAGTGGGTACGAGCAGTACTTC
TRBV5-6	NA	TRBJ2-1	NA	CASSPVPGGANNEQFF	TGTGCCAGCAGCCCCGTACCTGGCGGGGCTAACAATGAGCAGTTCTTC
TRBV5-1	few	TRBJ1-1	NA	CASSHTPEMNTEAFF	TGCGCCAGCAGCCATACCCCAGAGATGAACACTGAAGCTTTCTTT
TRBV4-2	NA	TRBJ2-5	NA	CASSQEILGHEETQYF	TGTGCCAGCAGCCAAGAAATTCTGGGCCACGAAGAGACCCAGTACTTC
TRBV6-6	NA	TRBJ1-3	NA	CASSYRTTSGNTIYF	TGTGCCAGCAGTTACCGGACAACCTCTGGAAACACCATATATTTT
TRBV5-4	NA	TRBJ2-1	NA	CASSPFENEQFF	TGTGCCAGCAGCCCGTTTGAGAATGAGCAGTTCTTC
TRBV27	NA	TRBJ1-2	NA	CASSTPGTSDGYTF	TGTGCCAGCAGTACCCCCGGGACGTCGGATGGCTACACCTTC
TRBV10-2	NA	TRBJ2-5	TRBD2	CASSWTSAFETQYF	TGCGCCAGCAGTTGGACTAGCGCCTTTGAGACCCAGTACTTC
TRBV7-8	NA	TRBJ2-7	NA	CASSLVPQSYEQYF	TGTGCCAGCAGCTTAGTCCCTCAATCCTACGAGCAGTACTTC
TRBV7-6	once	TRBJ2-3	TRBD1	CASSFTGVGTQYF	TGTGCCAGCAGCTTTACAGGGGTCGGTACGCAGTATTTT
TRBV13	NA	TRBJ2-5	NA	CASSFGGDQETQYF	TGTGCCAGCAGCTTTGGTGGGGACCAAGAGACCCAGTACTTC
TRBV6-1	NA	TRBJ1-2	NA	CASRGTSRGYAF	TGTGCCAGCAGAGGGACTTCCAGGGGCTACGCCTTC
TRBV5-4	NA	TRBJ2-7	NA	CASSLEQDYEQYF	TGTGCCAGCAGCTTGGAACAGGACTACGAGCAGTACTTC
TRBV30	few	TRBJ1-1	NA	CAWSVSHGTEAFF	TGTGCCTGGAGTGTCTCACACGGCACTGAAGCTTTCTTT
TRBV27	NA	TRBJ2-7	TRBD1	CASSFTAATGPDEQYF	TGTGCCAGCAGCTTCACCGCCGCGACAGGGCCGGACGAGCAGTACTTC
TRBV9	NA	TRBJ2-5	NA	CASSPRYQETQYF	TGTGCCAGCAGCCCGCGGTACCAAGAGACCCAGTACTTC
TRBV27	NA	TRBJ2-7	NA	CASSFFGPHSESPYEQYF	TGTGCCAGCAGTTTTTTCGGGCCCCATAGCGAGTCCCCCTACGAGCAGTACTTC
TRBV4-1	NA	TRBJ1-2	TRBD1	CASSQDGQGVWNYGYTF	TGCGCCAGCAGCCAAGATGGGCAGGGGGTTTGGAACTATGGCTACACCTTC